This T cell receptor beta chain was recovered during a study of cytomegalovirus exposure and HLA in healthy donors. Primers for the PCR totalled 60 Vbeta and 13 Jbeta. Data came from immunoSEQ multiplex PCR; TCRdb stores just in-frame clones and leaves some out. Of 150,000 to 200,000 clones listed, roughly 80% are singletons. Findings of the study overall: It was reported that the classifier diagnosed cytomegalovirus status with high specificity and sensitivity in both the original and validation cohorts.

This clone was recorded only once. What it binds is unknown. The ends lost 5 bases at V and 5 bases at J; junction bases unmatched: 3. Germline V lookup: CDR1 MNHEY, CDR2 SVGAGI. The CDR3 runs 13 residues. The chain employs TRBV6-5 and TRBJ2-5; the match to TRBD2 covers 9 bases. This clonotype was sampled from a young woman in good health and CMV-seropositive. Sequencing was carried out using PBMCs. CDR3 DNA: TGTGCCAGCAGTGCTAGCGGGGTCGAGACCCAGTACTTC. This encodes CASSASGVETQYF.